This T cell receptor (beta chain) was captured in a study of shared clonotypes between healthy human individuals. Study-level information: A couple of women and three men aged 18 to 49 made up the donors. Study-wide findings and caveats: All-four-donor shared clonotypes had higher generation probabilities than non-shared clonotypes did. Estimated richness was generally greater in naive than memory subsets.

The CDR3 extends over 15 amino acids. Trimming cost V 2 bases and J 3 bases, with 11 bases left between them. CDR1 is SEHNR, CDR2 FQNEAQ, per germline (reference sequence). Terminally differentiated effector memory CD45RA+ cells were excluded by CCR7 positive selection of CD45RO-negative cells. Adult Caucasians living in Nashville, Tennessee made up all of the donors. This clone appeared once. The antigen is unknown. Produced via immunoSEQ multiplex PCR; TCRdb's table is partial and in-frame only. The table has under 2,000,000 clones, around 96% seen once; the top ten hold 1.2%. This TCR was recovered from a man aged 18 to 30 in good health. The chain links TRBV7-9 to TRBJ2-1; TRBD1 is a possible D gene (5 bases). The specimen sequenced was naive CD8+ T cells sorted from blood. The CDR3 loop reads CASSLREGVYNEQFF. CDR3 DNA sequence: TGTGCCAGCAGCTTACGAGAAGGGGTCTACAATGAGCAGTTCTTC.